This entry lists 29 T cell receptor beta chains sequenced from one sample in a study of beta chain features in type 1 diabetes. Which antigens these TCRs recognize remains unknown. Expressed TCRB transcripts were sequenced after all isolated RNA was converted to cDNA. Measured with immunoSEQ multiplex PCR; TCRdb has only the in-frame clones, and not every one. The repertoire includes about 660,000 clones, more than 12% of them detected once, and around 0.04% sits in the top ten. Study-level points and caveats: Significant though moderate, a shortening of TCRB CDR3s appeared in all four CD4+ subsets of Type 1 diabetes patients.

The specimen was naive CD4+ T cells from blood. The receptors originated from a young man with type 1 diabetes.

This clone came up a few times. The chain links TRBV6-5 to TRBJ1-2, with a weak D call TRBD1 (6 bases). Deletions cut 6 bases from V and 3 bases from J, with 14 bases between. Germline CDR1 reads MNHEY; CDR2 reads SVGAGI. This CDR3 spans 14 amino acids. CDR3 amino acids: CASRYHRDDYGYTF. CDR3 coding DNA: TGTGCCAGCAGGTACCACAGGGATGACTATGGCTACACCTTC.

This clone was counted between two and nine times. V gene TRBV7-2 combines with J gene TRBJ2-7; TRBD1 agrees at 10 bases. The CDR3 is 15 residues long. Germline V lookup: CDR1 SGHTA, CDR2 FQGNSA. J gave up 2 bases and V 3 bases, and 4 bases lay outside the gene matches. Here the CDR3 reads CASSLTGQGTYEQYF. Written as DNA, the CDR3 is TGTGCCAGCAGCTTGACGGGACAGGGGACCTACGAGCAGTACTTC. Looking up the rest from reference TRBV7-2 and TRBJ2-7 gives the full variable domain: GAGVSQSPSNKVTEKGKDVELRCDPISGHTALYWYRQSLGQGLEFLIYFQGNSAPDKSGLPSDRFSAERTGGSVSTLTIQRTQQEDSAVYLCASSLTGQGTYEQYFGPGTRLTVT.

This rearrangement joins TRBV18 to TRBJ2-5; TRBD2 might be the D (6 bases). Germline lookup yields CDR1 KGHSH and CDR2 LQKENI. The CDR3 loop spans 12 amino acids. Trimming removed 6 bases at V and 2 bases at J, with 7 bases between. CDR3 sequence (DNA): TGTGCCAGCTCTGGGGGGCAAGAGACCCAGTACTTC. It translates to CASSGGQETQYF.

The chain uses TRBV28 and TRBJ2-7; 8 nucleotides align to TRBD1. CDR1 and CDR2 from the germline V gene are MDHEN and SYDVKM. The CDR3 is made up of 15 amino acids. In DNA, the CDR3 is TGTGCCAGCAGTCTGGCAGGGACAGGTCTATCTACACTCTTCGTC. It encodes CASSLAGTGLSTLFV.

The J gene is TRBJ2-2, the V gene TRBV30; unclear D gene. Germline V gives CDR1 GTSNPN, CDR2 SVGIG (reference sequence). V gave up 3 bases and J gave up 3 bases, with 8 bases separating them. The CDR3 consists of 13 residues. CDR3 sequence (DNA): TGTGCCTGGAGCGTAACGTACACCGGGGAGCTGTTTTTT. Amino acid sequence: CAWSVTYTGELFF.

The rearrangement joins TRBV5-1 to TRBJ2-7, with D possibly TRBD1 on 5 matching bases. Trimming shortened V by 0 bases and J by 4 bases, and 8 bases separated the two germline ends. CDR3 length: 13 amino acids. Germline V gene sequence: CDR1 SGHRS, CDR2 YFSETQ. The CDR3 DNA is TGCGCCAGCAGCTTGGAGCCAGGGTACGAGCAGTACTTC. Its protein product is CASSLEPGYEQYF.

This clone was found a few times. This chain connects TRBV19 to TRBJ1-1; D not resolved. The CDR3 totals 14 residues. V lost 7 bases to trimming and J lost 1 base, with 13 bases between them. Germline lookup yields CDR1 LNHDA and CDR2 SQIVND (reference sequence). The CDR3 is CASTKVVTNTEAFF. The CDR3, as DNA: TGTGCCAGTACCAAGGTAGTAACGAACACTGAAGCTTTCTTT.

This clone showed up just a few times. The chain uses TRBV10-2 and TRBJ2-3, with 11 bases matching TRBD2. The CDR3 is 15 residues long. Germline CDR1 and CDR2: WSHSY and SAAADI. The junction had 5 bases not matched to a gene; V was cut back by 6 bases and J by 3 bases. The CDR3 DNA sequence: TGCGCCAGCAGCCTAACTAGCGGGGGTACAGATACGCAGTATTTT. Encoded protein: CASSLTSGGTDTQYF.

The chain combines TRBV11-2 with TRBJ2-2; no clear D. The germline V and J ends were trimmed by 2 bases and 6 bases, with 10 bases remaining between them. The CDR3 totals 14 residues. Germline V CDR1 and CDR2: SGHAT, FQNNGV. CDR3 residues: CASSLQPDAGELFF. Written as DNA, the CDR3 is TGTGCCAGCAGCTTACAGCCCGACGCCGGGGAGCTGTTTTTT. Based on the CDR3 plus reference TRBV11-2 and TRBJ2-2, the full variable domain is EAGVAQSPRYKIIEKRQSVAFWCNPISGHATLYWYQQILGQGPKLLIQFQNNGVVDDSQLPKDRFSAERLKGVDSTLKIQPAKLEDSAVYLCASSLQPDAGELFFGEGSRLTVL.

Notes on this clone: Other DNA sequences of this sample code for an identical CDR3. The DNA of the CDR3 is TGTGCCAGCTCACTCCCAGACTCCTACGAGCAGTACTTC. It codes for CASSLPDSYEQYF. V and J are TRBV18 and TRBJ2-7; no definite D call. Germline-derived CDR1 and CDR2 are KGHSH and LQKENI. Trimming cost V 4 bases and J 0 bases, with 7 bases left between them. The CDR3 extends over 13 amino acids.

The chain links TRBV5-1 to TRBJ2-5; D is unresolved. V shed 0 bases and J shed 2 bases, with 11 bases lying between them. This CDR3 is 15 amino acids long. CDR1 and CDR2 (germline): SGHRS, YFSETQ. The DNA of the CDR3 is TGCGCCAGCAGCTTGGCCCTTAAGCGACAAGAGACCCAGTACTTC. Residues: CASSLALKRQETQYF.

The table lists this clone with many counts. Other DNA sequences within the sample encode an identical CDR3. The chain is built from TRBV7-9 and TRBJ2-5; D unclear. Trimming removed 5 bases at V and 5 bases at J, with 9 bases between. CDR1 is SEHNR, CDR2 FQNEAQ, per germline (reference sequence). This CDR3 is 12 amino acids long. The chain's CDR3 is CASSPSGETQYF. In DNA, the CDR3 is TGTGCCAGCAGCCCATCCGGGGAGACCCAGTACTTC.

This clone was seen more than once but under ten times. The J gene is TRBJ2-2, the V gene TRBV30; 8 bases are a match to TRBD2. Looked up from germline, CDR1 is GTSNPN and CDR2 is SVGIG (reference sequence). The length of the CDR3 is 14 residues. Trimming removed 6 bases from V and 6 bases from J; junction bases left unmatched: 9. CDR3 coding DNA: TGTGCCTGCAGCGCGCCAGCGGGAGCCGGGGAGCTGTTTTTT. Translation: CACSAPAGAGELFF. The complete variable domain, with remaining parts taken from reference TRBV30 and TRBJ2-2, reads SQTIHQWPATLVQPVGSPLSLECTVEGTSNPNLYWYRQAAGRGLQLLFYSVGIGQISSEVPQNLSASRPQDRQFILSSKKLLLSDSGFYLCACSAPAGAGELFFGEGSRLTVL.

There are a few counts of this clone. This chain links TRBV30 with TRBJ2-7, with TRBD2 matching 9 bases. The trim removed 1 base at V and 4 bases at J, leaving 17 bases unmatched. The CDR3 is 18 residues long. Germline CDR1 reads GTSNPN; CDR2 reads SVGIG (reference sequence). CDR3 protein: CAWSGRRREGILRYEQYF. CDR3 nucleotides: TGTGCCTGGAGTGGTCGAAGGCGGGAGGGCATTCTTAGGTACGAGCAGTACTTC.

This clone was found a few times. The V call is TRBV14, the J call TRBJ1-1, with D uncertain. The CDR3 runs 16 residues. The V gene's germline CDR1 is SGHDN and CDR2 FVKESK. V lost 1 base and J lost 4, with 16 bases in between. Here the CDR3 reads CASSQGLSLGVTEAFF. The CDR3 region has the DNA TGTGCCAGCAGCCAAGGTTTATCTCTCGGGGTCACTGAAGCTTTCTTT.

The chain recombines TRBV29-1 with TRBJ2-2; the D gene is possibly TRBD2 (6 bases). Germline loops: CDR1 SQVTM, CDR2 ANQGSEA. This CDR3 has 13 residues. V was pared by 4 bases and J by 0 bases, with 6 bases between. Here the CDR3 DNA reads TGCAGCGTTGCGGGGGCGAACACCGGGGAGCTGTTTTTT. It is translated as CSVAGANTGELFF.

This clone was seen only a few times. The CDR3: CASESSVTVGEKLFF. The CDR3 DNA reads TGTGCCAGCGAATCCTCGGTGACAGTAGGAGAAAAACTGTTTTTT. This chain links TRBV18 with TRBJ1-4; a weak D match, TRBD1 (5 bases). Trimming removed 8 bases at V and 8 bases at J, with 21 bases between. The CDR3 runs 15 residues. Germline V gives CDR1 KGHSH, CDR2 LQKENI.

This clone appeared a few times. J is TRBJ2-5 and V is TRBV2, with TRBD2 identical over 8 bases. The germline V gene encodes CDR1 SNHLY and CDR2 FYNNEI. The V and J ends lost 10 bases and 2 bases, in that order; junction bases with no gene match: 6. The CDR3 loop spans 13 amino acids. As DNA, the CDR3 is TGTGCCACCCGAACTAGCGGACAAGAGACCCAGTACTTC. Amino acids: CATRTSGQETQYF.

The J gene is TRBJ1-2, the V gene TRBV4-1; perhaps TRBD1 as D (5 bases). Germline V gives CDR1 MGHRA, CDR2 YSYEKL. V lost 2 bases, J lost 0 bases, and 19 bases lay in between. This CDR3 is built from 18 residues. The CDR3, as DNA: TGCGCCAGCAGCCAAATAGTAATGGAAGGGGCAACTAACTATGGCTACACCTTC. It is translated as CASSQIVMEGATNYGYTF.

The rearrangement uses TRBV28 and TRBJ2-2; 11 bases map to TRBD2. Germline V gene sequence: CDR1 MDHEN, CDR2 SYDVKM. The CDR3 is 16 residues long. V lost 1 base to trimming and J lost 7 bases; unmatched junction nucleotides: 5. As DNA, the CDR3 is TGTGCCAGCAGTTTATTGGGGACTAGCGGACGCGGGGAGCTGTTTTTT. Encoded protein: CASSLLGTSGRGELFF.

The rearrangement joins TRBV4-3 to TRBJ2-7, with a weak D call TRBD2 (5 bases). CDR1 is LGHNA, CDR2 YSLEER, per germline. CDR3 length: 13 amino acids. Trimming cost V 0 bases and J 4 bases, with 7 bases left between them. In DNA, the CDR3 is TGCGCCAGCAGCCAAGATAGGAGGTACGAGCAGTACTTC. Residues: CASSQDRRYEQYF.

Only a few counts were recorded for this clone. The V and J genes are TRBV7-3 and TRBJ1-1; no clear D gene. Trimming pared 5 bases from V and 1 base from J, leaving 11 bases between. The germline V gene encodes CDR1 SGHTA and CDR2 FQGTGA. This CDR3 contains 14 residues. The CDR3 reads CASSHPTGNTEAFF. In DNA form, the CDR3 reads TGTGCCAGCAGCCACCCCACGGGGAACACTGAAGCTTTCTTT.

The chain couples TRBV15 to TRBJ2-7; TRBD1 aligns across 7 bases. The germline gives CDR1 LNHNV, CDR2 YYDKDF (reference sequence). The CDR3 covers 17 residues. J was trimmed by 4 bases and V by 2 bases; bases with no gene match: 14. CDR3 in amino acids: CATSRTALPGTAYEQYF. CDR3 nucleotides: TGTGCCACCAGCAGAACTGCGTTACCAGGGACAGCATACGAGCAGTACTTC.

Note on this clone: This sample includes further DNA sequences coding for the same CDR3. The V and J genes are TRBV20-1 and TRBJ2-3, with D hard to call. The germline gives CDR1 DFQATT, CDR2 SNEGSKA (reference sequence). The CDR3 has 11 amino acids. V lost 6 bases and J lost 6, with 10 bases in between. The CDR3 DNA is TGCAGTGCCCCCTGGGTGGATACGCAGTATTTT. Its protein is CSAPWVDTQYF.

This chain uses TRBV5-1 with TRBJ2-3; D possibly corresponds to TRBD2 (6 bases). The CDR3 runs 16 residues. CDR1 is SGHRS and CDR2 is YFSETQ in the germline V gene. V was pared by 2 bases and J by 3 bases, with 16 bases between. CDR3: CASSLPSGGATDTQYF. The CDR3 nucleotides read TGCGCCAGCAGCTTACCCTCAGGAGGGGCGACAGATACGCAGTATTTT. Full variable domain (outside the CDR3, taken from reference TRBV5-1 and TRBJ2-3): KAGVTQTPRYLIKTRGQQVTLSCSPISGHRSVSWYQQTPGQGLQFLFEYFSETQRNKGNFPGRFSGRQFSNSRSEMNVSTLELGDSALYLCASSLPSGGATDTQYFGPGTRLTVL.

The CDR3 bases are TGTGCCAGCAGCTTAGACGGCGTACCCTACGAGCAGTACTTC. This encodes CASSLDGVPYEQYF. This chain connects TRBV11-2 to TRBJ2-7; D is uncertain. The CDR3 length is 14 residues. Between the trimmed V and J ends, which lost 0 bases and 2 bases, there was a span of 8 bases. CDR1 is SGHAT and CDR2 is FQNNGV in the germline V gene.

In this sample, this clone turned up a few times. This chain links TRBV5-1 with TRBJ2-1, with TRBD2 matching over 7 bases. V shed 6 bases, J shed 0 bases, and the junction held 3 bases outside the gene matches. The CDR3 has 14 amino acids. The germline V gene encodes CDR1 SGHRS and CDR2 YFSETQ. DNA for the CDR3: TGCGCCAGCAAGAGGGAGGGCTCCTACAATGAGCAGTTCTTC. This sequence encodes CASKREGSYNEQFF.

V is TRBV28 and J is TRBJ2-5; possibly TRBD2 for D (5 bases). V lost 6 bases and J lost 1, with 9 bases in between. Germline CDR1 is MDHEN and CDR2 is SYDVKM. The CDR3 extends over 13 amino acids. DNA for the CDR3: TGTGCCAGCAGCCGGACTGTCCAAGAGACCCAGTACTTC. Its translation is CASSRTVQETQYF.

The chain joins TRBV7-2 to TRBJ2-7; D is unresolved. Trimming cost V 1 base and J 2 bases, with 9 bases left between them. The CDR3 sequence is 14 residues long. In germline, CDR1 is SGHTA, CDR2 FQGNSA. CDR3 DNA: TGTGCCAGCAGCTTAGTTGGGCCAACCTACGAGCAGTACTTC. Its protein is CASSLVGPTYEQYF. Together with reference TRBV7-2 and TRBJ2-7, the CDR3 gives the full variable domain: GAGVSQSPSNKVTEKGKDVELRCDPISGHTALYWYRQSLGQGLEFLIYFQGNSAPDKSGLPSDRFSAERTGGSVSTLTIQRTQQEDSAVYLCASSLVGPTYEQYFGPGTRLTVT.